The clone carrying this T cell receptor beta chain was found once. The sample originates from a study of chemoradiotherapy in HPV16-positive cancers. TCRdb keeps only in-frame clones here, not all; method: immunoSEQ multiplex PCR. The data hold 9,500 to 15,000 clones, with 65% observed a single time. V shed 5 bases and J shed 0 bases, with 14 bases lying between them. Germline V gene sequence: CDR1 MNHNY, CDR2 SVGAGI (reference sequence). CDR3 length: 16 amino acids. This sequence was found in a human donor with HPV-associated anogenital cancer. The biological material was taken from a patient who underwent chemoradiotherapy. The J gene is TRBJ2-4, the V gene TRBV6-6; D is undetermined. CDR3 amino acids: CASSKDAGVAKNIQYF. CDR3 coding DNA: TGTGCCAGCAGTAAAGACGCAGGAGTAGCCAAAAACATTCAGTACTTC.